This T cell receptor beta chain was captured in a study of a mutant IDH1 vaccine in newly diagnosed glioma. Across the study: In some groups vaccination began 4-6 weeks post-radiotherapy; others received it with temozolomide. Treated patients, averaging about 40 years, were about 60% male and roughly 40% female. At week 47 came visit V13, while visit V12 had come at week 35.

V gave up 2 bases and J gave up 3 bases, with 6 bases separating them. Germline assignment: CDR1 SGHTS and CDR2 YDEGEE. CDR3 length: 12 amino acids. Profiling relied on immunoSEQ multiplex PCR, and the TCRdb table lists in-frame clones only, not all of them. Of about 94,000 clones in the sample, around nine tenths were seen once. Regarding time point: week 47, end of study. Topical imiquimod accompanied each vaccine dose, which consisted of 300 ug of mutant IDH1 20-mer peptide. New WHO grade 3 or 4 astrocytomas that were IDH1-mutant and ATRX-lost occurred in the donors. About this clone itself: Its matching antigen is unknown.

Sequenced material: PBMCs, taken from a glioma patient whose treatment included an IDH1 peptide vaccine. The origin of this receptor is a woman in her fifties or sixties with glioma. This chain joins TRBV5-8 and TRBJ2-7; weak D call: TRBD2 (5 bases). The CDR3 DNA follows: TGTGCCAGCAGCTTTCGGGACTACGAGCAGTACTTC. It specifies CASSFRDYEQYF. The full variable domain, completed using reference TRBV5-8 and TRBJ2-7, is EAGVTQSPTHLIKTRGQQATLRCSPISGHTSVYWYQQALGLGLQFLLWYDEGEERNRGNFPPRFSGRQFPNYSSELNVNALELEDSALYLCASSFRDYEQYFGPGTRLTVT.